The 6 T cell receptor beta chains listed next were all sequenced from one sample in a study of T cell responses to AZD1222 COVID-19 vaccine (dated by TCRdb to the early 2020s). This specimen's time point label, interpreted: about 28 days (+/-7) after the second vaccine dose. According to the study, the label for this sample's treatment or condition signals: meningococcal conjugate vaccine given as trial control. Preparation of the library involved the immunoSEQ multiplex PCR assay. TCRdb carries this immuneACCESS record with in-frame sequences only. Its versions omit some clonotypes, under half of them owing to an unresolved V gene in the studies checked, with the rest unexplained. The sample includes about 140,000 clones, with about 89% observed a single time. The ten largest clonotypes hold about 7.5% of the sample. The sample was peripheral blood, taken 28 days after the second dose of the MenACWY control vaccine. The receptors originated from an adult who received the MenACWY meningococcal vaccine as a control.

The chain couples TRBV9 to TRBJ2-7; tentatively, D is TRBD1 (6 bases). Trimming left V 4 bases short and J 1 base short, with 15 bases between. Germline V gene sequence: CDR1 SGDLS, CDR2 YYNGEE. The CDR3 length is 15 residues. Here the CDR3 DNA reads TGTGCCAGCAGCCGTCAACCGGGACAATCCTACGAGCAGTACTTC. Protein sequence: CASSRQPGQSYEQYF.

V gene TRBV9 combines with J gene TRBJ2-2; D may be TRBD2 (5 bases). The CDR3 is made up of 14 amino acids. V shed 0 bases and J shed 4 bases, with 7 bases lying between them. Germline loops: CDR1 SGDLS, CDR2 YYNGEE. CDR3 sequence (DNA): TGTGCCAGCAGCGTAGTTGCGGGCACCGGGGAGCTGTTTTTT. Translated: CASSVVAGTGELFF.

The rearrangement joins TRBV29-1 to TRBJ2-2; possibly TRBD2 for D (6 bases). Germline assignment: CDR1 SQVTM and CDR2 ANQGSEA. The CDR3 length is 13 residues. The CDR3 reads CSWRGENTGELFF. The CDR3 bases are TGCTCATGGCGGGGCGAGAACACCGGGGAGCTGTTTTTT.

V is TRBV19 and J is TRBJ2-4; D is possibly TRBD1 (5 bases). The CDR3 has 17 amino acids. The germline V gene has CDR1 LNHDA and CDR2 SQIVND (reference sequence). V lost 0 bases and J lost 3, with 15 bases in between. The CDR3 bases are TGTGCCAGTAGTATAGACCACGCCCGGCAGGGCAAAAACATTCAGTACTTC. It encodes CASSIDHARQGKNIQYF.

The chain carries TRBV29-1 and TRBJ2-1; 16 positions match TRBD2. Germline assignment: CDR1 SQVTM and CDR2 ANQGSEA. CDR3 size: 15 residues. V lost 5 bases to trimming and J lost 9 bases; unmatched junction nucleotides: 7. This CDR3 is CSVMGLAGGPGEQFF. As DNA, the CDR3 is TGCAGCGTTATGGGACTAGCGGGAGGGCCGGGTGAGCAGTTCTTC.

The chain links TRBV12-3 or TRBV12-4 to TRBJ1-1, with D perhaps TRBD1 (6 bases). CDR3 length: 13 residues. The germline V and J ends were trimmed by 5 bases and 4 bases, with 11 bases remaining between them. In DNA form, the CDR3 reads TGTGCCAGCAGTGGGGGGCTGCGCACTGAAGCTTTCTTT. It specifies CASSGGLRTEAFF.